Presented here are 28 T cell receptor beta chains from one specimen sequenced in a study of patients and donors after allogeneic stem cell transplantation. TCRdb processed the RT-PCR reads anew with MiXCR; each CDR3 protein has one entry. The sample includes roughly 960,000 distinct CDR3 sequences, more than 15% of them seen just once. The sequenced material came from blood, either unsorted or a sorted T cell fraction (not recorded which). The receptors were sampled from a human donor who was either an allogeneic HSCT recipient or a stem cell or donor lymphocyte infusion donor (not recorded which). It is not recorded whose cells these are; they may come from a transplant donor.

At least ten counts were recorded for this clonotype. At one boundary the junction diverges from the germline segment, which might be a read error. CDR3 amino acids: CASSASTDTQYF. DNA of the CDR3: TGTGCCAGCAGCGCATCCACAGATACGCAGTATTTT. The chain has TRBV5-1 and TRBJ2-3, with unresolved D. CDR1 is SGHRS and CDR2 is YFSETQ in the germline V gene. The CDR3 loop spans 12 amino acids.

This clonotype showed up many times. CDR3 DNA sequence: TGTGCCAGCCGGGGGCACGAGCAGTACTTC. Encoded protein: CASRGHEQYF. The chain uses TRBV27 and TRBJ2-7, with D possibly called TRBD1 or TRBD2 (6 bases each). The ends were cut back, 8 bases at V and 5 bases at J, with 7 bases in the middle. The CDR3 consists of 10 residues. Germline V gene sequence: CDR1 MNHEY, CDR2 SMNVEV (reference sequence).

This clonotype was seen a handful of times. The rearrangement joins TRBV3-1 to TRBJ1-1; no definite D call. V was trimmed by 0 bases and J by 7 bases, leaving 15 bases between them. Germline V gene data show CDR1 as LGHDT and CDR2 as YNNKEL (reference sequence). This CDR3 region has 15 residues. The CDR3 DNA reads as TGTGCCAGCAGCCAAGAAACCCGGGCTGCAGTTGAAGCTTTCTTT. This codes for CASSQETRAAVEAFF.

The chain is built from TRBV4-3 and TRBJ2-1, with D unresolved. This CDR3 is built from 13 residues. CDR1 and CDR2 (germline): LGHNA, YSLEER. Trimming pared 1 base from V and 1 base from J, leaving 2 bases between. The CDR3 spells CASSQVSYNEQFF. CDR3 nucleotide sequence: TGCGCCAGCAGCCAAGTTTCCTACAATGAGCAGTTCTTC.

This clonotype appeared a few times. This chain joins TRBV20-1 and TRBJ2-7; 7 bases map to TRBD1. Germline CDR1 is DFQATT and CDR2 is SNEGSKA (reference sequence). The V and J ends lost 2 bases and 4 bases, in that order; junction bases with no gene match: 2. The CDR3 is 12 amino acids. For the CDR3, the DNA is TGCAGTGCTAGACCGGGACAGTACGAGCAGTACTTC. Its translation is CSARPGQYEQYF.

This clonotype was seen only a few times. For the CDR3, the DNA is TGTGCCAGCAGCTTAGATTCGGCGGGACAGGGATGGAACACTGAAGCTTTCTTT. This encodes CASSLDSAGQGWNTEAFF. V is TRBV11-2 and J is TRBJ1-1; 9 bases map to TRBD1. The CDR3 covers 18 residues. V lost 0 bases, J lost 1 base, and 9 bases stayed unmatched. Germline V gene lookup returns CDR1 SGHAT and CDR2 FQNNGV.

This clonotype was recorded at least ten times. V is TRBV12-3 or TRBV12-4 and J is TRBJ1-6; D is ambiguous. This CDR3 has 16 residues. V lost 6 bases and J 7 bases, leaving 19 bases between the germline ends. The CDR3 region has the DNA TGTGCCAGCAGGAATATTGAGGGAATGGGAAATTCACCCCTCCACTTT. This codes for CASRNIEGMGNSPLHF.

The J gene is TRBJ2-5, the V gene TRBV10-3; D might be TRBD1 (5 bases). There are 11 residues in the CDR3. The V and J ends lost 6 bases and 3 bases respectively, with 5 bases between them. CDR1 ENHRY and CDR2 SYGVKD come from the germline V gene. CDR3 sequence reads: CAISREETQYF. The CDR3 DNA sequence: TGTGCCATCAGCAGGGAAGAGACCCAGTACTTC.

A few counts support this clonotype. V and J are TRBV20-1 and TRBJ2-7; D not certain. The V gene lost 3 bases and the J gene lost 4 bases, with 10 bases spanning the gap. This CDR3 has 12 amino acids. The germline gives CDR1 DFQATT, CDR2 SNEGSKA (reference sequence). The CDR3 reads CSASADGYEQYF. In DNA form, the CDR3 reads TGCAGTGCTAGCGCTGACGGTTACGAGCAGTACTTC.

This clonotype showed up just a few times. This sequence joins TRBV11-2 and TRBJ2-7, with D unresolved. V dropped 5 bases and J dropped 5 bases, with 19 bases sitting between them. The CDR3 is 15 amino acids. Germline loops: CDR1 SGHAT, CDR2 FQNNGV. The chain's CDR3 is CASSQGISAVDEQYF. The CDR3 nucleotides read TGTGCCAGCAGCCAAGGAATTTCGGCGGTCGACGAGCAGTACTTC.

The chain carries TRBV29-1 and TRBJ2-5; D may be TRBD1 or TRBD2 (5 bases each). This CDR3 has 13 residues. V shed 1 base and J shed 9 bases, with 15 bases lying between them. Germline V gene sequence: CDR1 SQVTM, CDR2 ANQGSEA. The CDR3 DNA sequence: TGCAGCGTTGAAGCGGGACCCCATAAGGCCCAGTACTTC. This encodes CSVEAGPHKAQYF.

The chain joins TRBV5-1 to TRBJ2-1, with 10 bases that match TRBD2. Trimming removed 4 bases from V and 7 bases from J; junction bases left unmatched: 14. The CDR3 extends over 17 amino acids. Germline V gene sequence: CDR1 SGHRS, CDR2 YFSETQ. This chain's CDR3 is CASSPGLAEPSWNEQFF. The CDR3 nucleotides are TGCGCCAGCAGCCCTGGACTAGCGGAACCATCTTGGAATGAGCAGTTCTTC.

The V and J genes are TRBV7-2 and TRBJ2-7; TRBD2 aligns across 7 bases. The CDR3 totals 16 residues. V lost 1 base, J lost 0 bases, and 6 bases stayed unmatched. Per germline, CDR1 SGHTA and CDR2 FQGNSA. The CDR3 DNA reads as TGTGCCAGCAGCTTAGTGCCGACTAGCCCCTCCTACGAGCAGTACTTC. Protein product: CASSLVPTSPSYEQYF.

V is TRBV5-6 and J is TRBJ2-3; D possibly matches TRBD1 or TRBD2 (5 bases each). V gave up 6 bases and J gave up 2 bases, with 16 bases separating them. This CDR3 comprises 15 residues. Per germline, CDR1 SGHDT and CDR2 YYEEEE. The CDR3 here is CASNPTGTLTDTQYF. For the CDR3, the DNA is TGTGCCAGCAACCCTACCGGGACGCTCACAGATACGCAGTATTTT.

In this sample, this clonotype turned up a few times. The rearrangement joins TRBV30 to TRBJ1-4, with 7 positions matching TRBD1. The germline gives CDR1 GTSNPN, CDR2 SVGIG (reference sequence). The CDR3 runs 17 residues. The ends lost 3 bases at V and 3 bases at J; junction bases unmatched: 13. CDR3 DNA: TGTGCCTGGAGCCGGGACAGCTATCGCGCGGCTAATGAAAAACTGTTTTTT. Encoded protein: CAWSRDSYRAANEKLFF. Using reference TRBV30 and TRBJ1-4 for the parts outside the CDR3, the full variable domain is SQTIHQWPATLVQPVGSPLSLECTVEGTSNPNLYWYRQAAGRGLQLLFYSVGIGQISSEVPQNLSASRPQDRQFILSSKKLLLSDSGFYLCAWSRDSYRAANEKLFFGSGTQLSVL.

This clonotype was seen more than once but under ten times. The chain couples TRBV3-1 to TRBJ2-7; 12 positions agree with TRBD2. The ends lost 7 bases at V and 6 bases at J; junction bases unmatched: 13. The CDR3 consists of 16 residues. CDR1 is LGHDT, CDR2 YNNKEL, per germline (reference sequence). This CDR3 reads CASNRLAGVAPGEQYF. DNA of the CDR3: TGTGCCAGCAACAGACTAGCGGGAGTTGCCCCGGGCGAGCAGTACTTC.

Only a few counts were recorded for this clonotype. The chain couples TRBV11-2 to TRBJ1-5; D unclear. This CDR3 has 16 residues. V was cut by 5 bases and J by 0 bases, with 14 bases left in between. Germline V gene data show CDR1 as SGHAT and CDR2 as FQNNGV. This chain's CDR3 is CASSPRGPGSNQPQHF. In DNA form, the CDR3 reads TGTGCCAGCAGCCCTCGAGGGCCCGGTAGCAATCAGCCCCAGCATTTT.

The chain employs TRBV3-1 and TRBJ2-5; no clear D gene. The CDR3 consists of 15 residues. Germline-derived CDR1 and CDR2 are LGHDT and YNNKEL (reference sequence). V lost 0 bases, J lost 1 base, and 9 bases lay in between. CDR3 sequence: CASSQEGYLQETQYF. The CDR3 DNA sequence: TGTGCCAGCAGCCAAGAAGGTTATCTCCAAGAGACCCAGTACTTC.

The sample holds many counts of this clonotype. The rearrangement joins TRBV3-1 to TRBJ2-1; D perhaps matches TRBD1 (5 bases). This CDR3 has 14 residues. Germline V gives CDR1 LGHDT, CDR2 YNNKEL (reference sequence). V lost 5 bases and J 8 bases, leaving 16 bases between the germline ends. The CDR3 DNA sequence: TGTGCCAGCAGCTACGATACAGGCAGGTATGAGCAGTTCTTC. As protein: CASSYDTGRYEQFF.

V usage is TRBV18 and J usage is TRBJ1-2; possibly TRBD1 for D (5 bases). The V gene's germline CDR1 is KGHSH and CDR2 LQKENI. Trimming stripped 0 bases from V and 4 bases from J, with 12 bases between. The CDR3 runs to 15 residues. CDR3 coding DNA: TGTGCCAGCTCACCACCAGGTCCAGGGAGCTATGGCTACACCTTC. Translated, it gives CASSPPGPGSYGYTF.

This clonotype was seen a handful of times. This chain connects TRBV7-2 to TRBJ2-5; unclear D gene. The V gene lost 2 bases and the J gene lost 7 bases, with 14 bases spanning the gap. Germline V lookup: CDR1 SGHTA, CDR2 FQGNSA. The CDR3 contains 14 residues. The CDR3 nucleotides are TGTGCCAGCAGCTTAAGTGACTCCCTGAGGACCCAGTACTTC. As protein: CASSLSDSLRTQYF.

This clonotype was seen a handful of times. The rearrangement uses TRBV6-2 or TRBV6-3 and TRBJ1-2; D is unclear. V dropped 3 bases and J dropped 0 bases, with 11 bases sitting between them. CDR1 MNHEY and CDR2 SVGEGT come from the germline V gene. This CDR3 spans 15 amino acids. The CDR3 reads CASSYYDGPNYGYTF. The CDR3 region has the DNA TGTGCCAGCAGTTATTACGACGGACCTAACTATGGCTACACCTTC.

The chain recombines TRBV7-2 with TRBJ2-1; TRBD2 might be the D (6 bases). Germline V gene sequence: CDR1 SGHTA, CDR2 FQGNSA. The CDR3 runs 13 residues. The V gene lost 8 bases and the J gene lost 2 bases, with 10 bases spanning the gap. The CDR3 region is CASQRVTYNEQFF. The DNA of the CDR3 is TGTGCCAGCCAGCGGGTTACCTACAATGAGCAGTTCTTC.

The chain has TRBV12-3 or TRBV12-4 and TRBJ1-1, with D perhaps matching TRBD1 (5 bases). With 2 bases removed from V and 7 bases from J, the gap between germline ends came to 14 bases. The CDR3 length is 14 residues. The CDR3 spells CASSLRSGMGEAFF. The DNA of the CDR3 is TGTGCCAGCAGTTTACGTTCAGGGATGGGTGAAGCTTTCTTT.

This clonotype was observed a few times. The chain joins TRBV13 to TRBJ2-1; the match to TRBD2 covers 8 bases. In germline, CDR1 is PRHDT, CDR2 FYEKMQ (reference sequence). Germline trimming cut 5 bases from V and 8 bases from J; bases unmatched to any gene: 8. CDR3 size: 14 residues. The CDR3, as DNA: TGTGCCAGCAGCGACCCCGGACTAGCCTATGAGCAGTTCTTC. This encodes CASSDPGLAYEQFF.

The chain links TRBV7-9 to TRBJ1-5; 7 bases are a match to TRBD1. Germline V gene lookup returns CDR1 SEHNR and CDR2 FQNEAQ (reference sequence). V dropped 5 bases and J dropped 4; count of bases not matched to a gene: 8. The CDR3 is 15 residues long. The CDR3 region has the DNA TGTGCCAGCAGCCCCGGGACAGTAGAGAATCAGCCCCAGCATTTT. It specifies CASSPGTVENQPQHF.

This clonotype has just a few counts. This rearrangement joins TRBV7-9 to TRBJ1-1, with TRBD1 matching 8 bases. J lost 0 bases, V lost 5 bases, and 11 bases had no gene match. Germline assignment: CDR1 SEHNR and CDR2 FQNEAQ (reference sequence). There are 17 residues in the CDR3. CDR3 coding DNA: TGTGCCAGCAGCCCCGGGACAGGCGCGCTCATGAACACTGAAGCTTTCTTT. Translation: CASSPGTGALMNTEAFF. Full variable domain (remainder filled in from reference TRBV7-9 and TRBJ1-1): DTGVSQNPRHKITKRGQNVTFRCDPISEHNRLYWYRQTLGQGPEFLTYFQNEAQLEKSRLLSDRFSAERPKGSFSTLEIQRTEQGDSAMYLCASSPGTGALMNTEAFFGQGTRLTVV.

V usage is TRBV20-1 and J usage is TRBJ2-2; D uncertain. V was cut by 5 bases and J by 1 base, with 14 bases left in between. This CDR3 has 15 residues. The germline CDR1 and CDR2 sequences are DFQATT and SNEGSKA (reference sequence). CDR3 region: CSALEFGRNTGELFF. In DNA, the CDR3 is TGCAGTGCTCTTGAGTTCGGACGGAACACCGGGGAGCTGTTTTTT.